A single sample is the source of the 4 T cell receptor beta chains below, sequenced in a study of control samples from healthy donors and cancer patients. Here immunoSEQ multiplex PCR was the method, and the copy in TCRdb shows in-frame clones only, minus some. The sample has fewer than 95,000 clones, approximately 86% seen once. The sequenced sample was blood. The receptors derive from a man aged 25-45 years in good health.

The chain links TRBV6-6 to TRBJ2-3; no clear D gene. Germline V gene sequence: CDR1 MNHNY, CDR2 SVGAGI (reference sequence). The CDR3 covers 14 residues. Trimming left V 6 bases short and J 1 base short, with 11 bases between. This CDR3 reads CASRYASRTDTQYF. The CDR3 DNA is TGTGCCAGCAGGTACGCGTCCCGCACAGATACGCAGTATTTT.

V is TRBV6-2 or TRBV6-3 and J is TRBJ1-1; tentatively, D is TRBD1 (5 bases). Germline assignment: CDR1 MNHEY and CDR2 SVGEGT. The CDR3 spans 12 residues. The V end was cut by 5 bases, the J end by 11 bases, with 15 bases between. DNA for the CDR3: TGTGCCAGCAGTCGGGGACCGGCCGACGCTTTCTTT. Its translation is CASSRGPADAFF.

The table lists this clone with a count of one. The rearrangement uses TRBV5-1 and TRBJ2-7; D gene unclear. CDR3 length: 14 amino acids. The germline CDR1 and CDR2 sequences are SGHRS and YFSETQ. V was clipped by 0 bases and J by 3 bases, with 10 bases between them. The CDR3, as DNA: TGCGCCAGCAGCTTGGTTGCGGACGGCTACGAGCAGTACTTC. Amino acids: CASSLVADGYEQYF.

The rearrangement joins TRBV18 to TRBJ1-6; D may be TRBD1 (5 bases). The CDR3 is made up of 14 amino acids. Germline loops: CDR1 KGHSH, CDR2 LQKENI. V lost 6 bases and J lost 7, with 13 bases in between. CDR3 region: CASSGDQGNSPLHF. CDR3 sequence (DNA): TGTGCCAGCTCCGGTGACCAGGGAAATTCACCCCTCCACTTT.